This T cell receptor (beta chain) was identified in a study of cytomegalovirus exposure and HLA in healthy donors. Germline V CDR1 and CDR2: MRHNA, SNTAGT. The CDR3 consists of 19 residues. V trimming: 0 bases; J trimming: 2 bases; junction bases outside the gene matches: 11. This clone was detected only once. The PCR made use of 60 Vbeta and 13 Jbeta primers. Libraries were prepared by immunoSEQ multiplex PCR; TCRdb keeps only in-frame clonotypes and omits some of them. The data hold approximately 110,000 clones, with about four fifths observed a single time. The gene calls are TRBV6-4 and TRBJ2-3; 10 bases align to TRBD2. The sample was PBMCs. This TCR derives from a woman under 30 in good health and CMV-seronegative. CDR3 bases: TGTGCCAGCAGTGACTCGAAAAGCGGGGGGGTCCTTAACACAGATACGCAGTATTTT. Translated: CASSDSKSGGVLNTDTQYF.